This T cell receptor (beta chain) stems from a study of cytomegalovirus exposure and HLA in healthy donors. Overall study context: Caucasian-associated ancestry cluster membership applied to less than 85% of approximately 420 genotyped donors.

All the people who gave samples were healthy bone marrow donors. Use of 60 Vbeta and 13 Jbeta primers characterized the PCR. The assay was immunoSEQ multiplex PCR, and TCRdb's table has in-frame clones only and misses some. The sample records more than 65,000 clones, over 60% being singletons. General study points: Most of the CMV-associated TCR beta chains (in a later analysis) appeared to be HLA-restricted. Cytomegalovirus association was assigned to more than 150 TCR beta chains.

Of note for this clone: Its antigen remains unidentified.

This CDR3 comprises 15 residues. V lost 0 bases and J 9 bases, leaving 13 bases between the germline ends. Looked up from germline, CDR1 is SGHRS and CDR2 is YFSETQ. The clonotype was recovered from a man aged 40-55 years in good health and CMV-seronegative. Sequences were obtained from PBMCs. The chain recombines TRBV5-1 with TRBJ1-6, with D perhaps TRBD1 (6 bases). The CDR3 protein is CASSLGQGPRSPLHF. CDR3 in DNA: TGCGCCAGCAGCTTGGGTCAGGGGCCTCGTTCACCCCTCCACTTT. Full variable domain (outside the CDR3, taken from reference TRBV5-1 and TRBJ1-6): KAGVTQTPRYLIKTRGQQVTLSCSPISGHRSVSWYQQTPGQGLQFLFEYFSETQRNKGNFPGRFSGRQFSNSRSEMNVSTLELGDSALYLCASSLGQGPRSPLHFGNGTRLTVT.